This T cell receptor (beta chain) appears in the sequencing data of a study of T cells after posttransplantation cyclophosphamide. Study results and limitations: After PTCy, TRB diversity resembled that of CNI/methotrexate controls. Blood and skin or GI T cell repertoires showed limited TRB overlap. Donor CD8+ memory clones often dominated recipient blood repertoires at later times.

Some clones are missing from TCRdb's copy, which holds only in-frame ones; the method was immunoSEQ multiplex PCR. This table has tens of thousands of clones, less than 95% appearing once. CDR1 is SGHRS and CDR2 is YFSETQ in the germline V gene. This CDR3 is 14 amino acids long. V lost 1 base to trimming and J lost 4 bases, with 11 bases between them. A marrow graft followed busulfan-fludarabine conditioning, with cyclophosphamide on days +3 and +4. A remark on this clone: Its antigen is still unknown.

This sequence originates from a male patient in his sixties who received an allogeneic stem cell transplant from a related donor and was CMV-positive. Some T cells may originate from the graft donor. Sequences were derived from PBMCs, sampled around 67 days after allogeneic stem cell transplant with posttransplant cyclophosphamide. J is TRBJ1-1 and V is TRBV5-1, with TRBD1 as a possible D gene (5 bases). The chain's CDR3 is CASSLYGGTTEAFF. CDR3 nucleotides: TGCGCCAGCAGCTTGTACGGGGGGACCACTGAAGCTTTCTTT.